Each of the 17 T cell receptor beta chains below was sequenced from the same sample in a study of T cells in Graves' hyperthyroidism and ophthalmopathy. The TCR beta CDR3 regions underwent amplification using RNA transcripts as the source. HTBI primers were employed in a first-round RT-PCR of the TCR CDR3. TCRdb re-called the multiplex PCR reads through MiXCR, storing one row per CDR3 protein. The sample lists hundreds of thousands of distinct CDR3 sequences; 30% to 40% were seen once. Material: blood. The receptors were gathered from a woman aged 40 to 55 with Graves' hyperthyroidism.

The chain is built from TRBV10-3 and TRBJ2-3; D call uncertain. CDR1 ENHRY and CDR2 SYGVKD come from the germline V gene. The CDR3 spans 12 residues. Trimming removed 5 bases from V and 11 bases from J, with 14 bases in between. CDR3 in amino acids: CAISNPQWGQYF. The CDR3 coding sequence is TGTGCCATCAGTAACCCTCAATGGGGGCAGTATTTT.

This clonotype has only a few counts. The chain combines TRBV27 with TRBJ1-6, with D possibly TRBD1 on 5 matching bases. The CDR3 consists of 14 residues. Germline CDR1 MNHEY, CDR2 SMNVEV (reference sequence). Trimming pared 6 bases from V and 4 bases from J, leaving 10 bases between. The CDR3 DNA is TGTGCCAGCAGGCCTGACAGATATAATTCACCCCTCCACTTT. Translating it yields CASRPDRYNSPLHF.

This clonotype was picked up a small number of times. The chain recombines TRBV6-5 with TRBJ2-7, with TRBD1 matching over 7 bases. The CDR3 has 13 amino acids. V gave up 5 bases and J gave up 3 bases; unmatched junction bases: 4. Per germline, CDR1 MNHEY and CDR2 SVGAGI. CDR3 coding DNA: TGTGCCAGCAGTCCCGGGACAGACTACGAGCAGTACTTC. Protein sequence: CASSPGTDYEQYF.

This clonotype has ten or more counts. This chain uses TRBV19 with TRBJ1-6; no firm D call. Trimming pared 7 bases from V and 8 bases from J, leaving 15 bases between. Per germline, CDR1 LNHDA and CDR2 SQIVND (reference sequence). The CDR3 has 14 amino acids. Here the CDR3 DNA reads TGTGCCAGTACCGGACCCCTTTCCCATTCACCCCTCCACTTT. Amino acids: CASTGPLSHSPLHF.

The chain links TRBV20-1 to TRBJ1-5, with D perhaps TRBD1 (6 bases). Trimming took 5 bases from V and 2 from J, leaving 19 bases between them. This CDR3 region has 16 residues. Germline CDR1 and CDR2: DFQATT and SNEGSKA (reference sequence). The CDR3 sequence is CSAPFLADSRNQPQHF. The CDR3 nucleotides are TGCAGTGCTCCCTTTCTAGCGGACAGCCGCAATCAGCCCCAGCATTTT.

The V and J genes are TRBV6-4 and TRBJ1-3; D unresolved. Trimming removed 1 base at V and 3 bases at J, with 4 bases between. Germline-derived CDR1 and CDR2 are MRHNA and SNTAGT. The CDR3 spans 13 residues. For the CDR3, the DNA is TGTGCCAGCAGTGACTACGGTGGAAACACCATATATTTT. Translated: CASSDYGGNTIYF.

The chain uses TRBV19 and TRBJ1-5; D is unresolved. The CDR3 sequence is 15 residues long. The germline gives CDR1 LNHDA, CDR2 SQIVND (reference sequence). V lost 4 bases to trimming and J lost 7 bases, with 17 bases between them. The CDR3 loop is CASSTPGLEGQPQHF. The CDR3 nucleotides read TGTGCCAGTAGTACACCGGGCCTAGAGGGCCAGCCCCAGCATTTT.

A few counts support this clonotype. This rearrangement joins TRBV20-1 to TRBJ2-7; D is perhaps TRBD1 or TRBD2 (5 bases each). The CDR3 extends over 12 amino acids. Trimming pared 5 bases from V and 8 bases from J, leaving 16 bases between. Germline values: CDR1 DFQATT, CDR2 SNEGSKA (reference sequence). DNA of the CDR3: TGCAGTGCTGAAGGGGCCTGGGACCAGCAGTACTTC. Translating gives CSAEGAWDQQYF.

The chain recombines TRBV16 with TRBJ2-6; D not certain. The germline CDR1 and CDR2 sequences are KGHSY and FQNENV. The CDR3 consists of 16 residues. Trimming took off 2 bases at V and 2 bases at J, with 10 bases between the two ends. CDR3 region: CASSQTRVAGANVLTF. The CDR3 DNA is TGTGCCAGCAGCCAAACCCGGGTCGCTGGGGCCAACGTCCTGACTTTC.

The J gene is TRBJ1-1, the V gene TRBV6-2 or TRBV6-3; D perhaps matches TRBD1 (6 bases). Germline V CDR1 and CDR2: MNHEY, SVGEGT. Trimming removed 4 bases from V and 0 bases from J, with 12 bases in between. This CDR3 comprises 15 residues. CDR3 nucleotide sequence: TGTGCCAGCAGTTCACAGGGATTCATGAACACTGAAGCTTTCTTT. Protein sequence: CASSSQGFMNTEAFF.

CDR3 amino acids: CSVVRAATPTEKLFF. CDR3 nucleotides: TGCAGCGTTGTACGGGCCGCGACACCTACTGAAAAACTGTTTTTT. V gene TRBV29-1 combines with J gene TRBJ1-4, with D unresolved. The CDR3 contains 15 residues. The germline V gene has CDR1 SQVTM and CDR2 ANQGSEA. Trimming left V 4 bases short and J 7 bases short, with 19 bases between.

This sequence joins TRBV11-2 and TRBJ1-4; a possible D gene is TRBD1 (5 bases). Trimming pared 3 bases from V and 6 bases from J, leaving 35 bases between. Per the germline V gene, CDR1 is SGHAT and CDR2 is FQNNGV. The CDR3 loop spans 22 amino acids. CDR3 DNA: TGTGCCAGCAGCTTGTGGGGCACAGACCTCTCCCCGGCAACTAAGAGGCATGAAAAACTGTTTTTT. Protein sequence: CASSLWGTDLSPATKRHEKLFF.

This clonotype has a count of ten or more. This rearrangement joins TRBV29-1 to TRBJ2-7, with TRBD2 identical over 12 bases. CDR3 size: 12 residues. CDR1 and CDR2 from the germline V gene are SQVTM and ANQGSEA. The CDR3: CAVGLAGGPQYF. The CDR3 DNA reads as TGCGCGGTGGGGCTAGCGGGGGGGCCGCAGTACTTC.

This clonotype was recorded many times. V gene TRBV5-1 combines with J gene TRBJ2-2, with D maybe TRBD1 (5 bases). V was clipped by 7 bases and J by 3 bases, with 10 bases between them. This CDR3 has 13 amino acids. Germline V gives CDR1 SGHRS, CDR2 YFSETQ. Here the CDR3 DNA reads TGCGCCAGCTCCGAGACAGACACCGGGGAGCTGTTTTTT. It translates to CASSETDTGELFF.

As regards this clonotype: The germline gene is not matched at one end of the junction; a read error may be the cause. The rearrangement joins TRBV29-1 to TRBJ2-7; maybe TRBD2 (5 bases). CDR3 length: 15 amino acids. Germline CDR1 and CDR2: SQVTM and ANQGSEA. The CDR3 spells CAWSVGTATSYEQYF. The CDR3 DNA is TGTGCCTGGAGTGTGGGTACTGCCACTAGTTACGAGCAGTACTTC.

This clonotype was seen repeatedly, ten times or more. V and J are TRBV28 and TRBJ1-2, with D possibly being TRBD1 (5 bases). Germline CDR1 reads MDHEN; CDR2 reads SYDVKM. This CDR3 is built from 11 residues. V was trimmed by 4 bases and J by 6 bases, leaving 6 bases between them. The CDR3 nucleotides read TGTGCCAGCAGTTCGACAGATGGCTACACCTTC. This sequence encodes CASSSTDGYTF.

Remarks on this clonotype: This clone may be a read error of a much larger clone one base away. The chain is built from TRBV20-1 and TRBJ2-5, with TRBD2 as a possible D gene (6 bases). The CDR3 covers 14 residues. Germline CDR1 and CDR2: DFQATT and SNEGSKA (reference sequence). CDR3 DNA sequence: TGCAGTGCAGGAGATCGTAGCGGAAAAGAGGCCCAGTACTTC. It is translated as CSAGDRSGKEAQYF.